Sequencing of this T cell receptor (beta chain) was carried out in a study of T cell responses to AZD1222 COVID-19 vaccine. Clones were read by immunoSEQ multiplex PCR, and TCRdb kept only the in-frame ones, dropping some. The table lists 100,000 to 150,000 clones, 80% to 95% of them singletons. CDR1 is KGHSH, CDR2 LQKENI, per germline. The CDR3 totals 18 residues. Unmatched junction bases numbered 6, after V lost 3 bases and J lost 2 bases. The material sequenced was peripheral blood, taken 28 days after the second AZD1222 dose. The receptor was derived from an adult who received the AZD1222 COVID-19 vaccine. The V gene is TRBV18, the J gene TRBJ2-4; 14 bases are shared with TRBD2. The chain's CDR3 is CASSPGLAGDRSKNIQYF. CDR3 DNA: TGTGCCAGCTCACCGGGACTAGCGGGAGATCGGTCCAAAAACATTCAGTACTTC.